The 9 T cell receptor beta chains listed next were all sequenced from one sample in a study of blood T cell repertoires in COVID-19. Libraries were prepared by immunoSEQ multiplex PCR; TCRdb keeps only in-frame clonotypes and omits some of them. Among approximately 190,000 clones listed, 84% were seen once. The sample comprised PBMCs or T cells enriched from blood (not recorded which). The receptors shown here come from a woman younger than 45 who had been exposed to COVID-19.

Only a few counts were recorded for this clone. The rearrangement links TRBV7-9 to TRBJ2-7; TRBD2 aligns across 8 bases. Looked up from germline, CDR1 is SEHNR and CDR2 is FQNEAQ (reference sequence). The CDR3 has 12 residues. The J segment lost 6 bases and the V segment lost 3 bases, leaving 1 base of the junction unmatched. In nucleotides, the CDR3 is TGTGCCAGCAGCTTGGCGGGAGGCGAGCAGTACTTC. It translates to CASSLAGGEQYF.

V gene TRBV30 combines with J gene TRBJ1-5; 7 bases agree with TRBD1. Trimming cost V 3 bases and J 0 bases; bases outside gene matches: 5. The length of the CDR3 is 15 residues. CDR1 and CDR2 (germline): GTSNPN, SVGIG (reference sequence). The CDR3 region is CAWSQGDTSNQPQHF. The CDR3 coding sequence is TGTGCCTGGAGCCAGGGGGACACTAGCAATCAGCCCCAGCATTTT.

V is TRBV5-4 and J is TRBJ1-2, with D possibly being TRBD1 (6 bases). Germline V CDR1 and CDR2: SGHNT, YYREEE (reference sequence). Deletions cut 4 bases from V and 4 bases from J, with 14 bases between. The CDR3 loop spans 14 amino acids. The CDR3 DNA reads TGTGCCAGCAGCGCACAAGGGGGATCCTATGGCTACACCTTC. The encoded protein is CASSAQGGSYGYTF.

Only a few counts were recorded for this clone. This chain's CDR3 is CAIKLTGPRKEKLFF. CDR3 in DNA: TGTGCCATCAAGTTGACAGGTCCACGAAAAGAAAAACTGTTTTTT. V usage is TRBV10-3 and J usage is TRBJ1-4; D possibly corresponds to TRBD1 (6 bases). This CDR3 has 15 amino acids. From germline, CDR1 is ENHRY and CDR2 SYGVKD. The V gene lost 7 bases and the J gene lost 8 bases, with 20 bases spanning the gap.

This chain uses TRBV4-1 with TRBJ2-7, with D possibly matching TRBD1 (5 bases). Germline loops: CDR1 MGHRA, CDR2 YSYEKL. The V gene lost 0 bases and the J gene lost 3 bases, with 12 bases spanning the gap. CDR3 length: 15 amino acids. The DNA of the CDR3 is TGCGCCAGCAGCCAAGAAAGACAGCTACTCTACGAGCAGTACTTC. This encodes CASSQERQLLYEQYF.

This sequence joins TRBV9 and TRBJ1-6, with no clear D. The germline V gene encodes CDR1 SGDLS and CDR2 YYNGEE. Trimming removed 4 bases from V and 5 bases from J, with 7 bases in between. This CDR3 spans 13 amino acids. The DNA for the CDR3 is TGTGCCAGCAGCAGCATGCATAATTCACCCCTCCACTTT. Translating gives CASSSMHNSPLHF.

The V call is TRBV3-1 (or the pseudogene TRBV3-2), the J call TRBJ2-7, with D possibly being TRBD1 (6 bases). Germline V lookup: CDR1 LGHDT, CDR2 YNNKEL (reference sequence). The CDR3 is made up of 14 amino acids. V was shortened by 1 base and J by 5 bases, with 12 bases between the two germline ends. The CDR3 protein is CASSQGHRAHEQYF. The DNA for the CDR3 is TGTGCCAGCAGCCAAGGACACAGGGCACACGAGCAGTACTTC.

This rearrangement joins TRBV2 to TRBJ1-2; D possibly corresponds to TRBD1 (5 bases). Germline-derived CDR1 and CDR2 are SNHLY and FYNNEI. This CDR3 comprises 14 residues. V shed 3 bases and J shed 5 bases, with 13 bases lying between them. The CDR3 sequence: CASSETGRGYGYTF. CDR3 DNA sequence: TGTGCCAGCAGTGAGACGGGTAGGGGTTATGGCTACACCTTC.

The CDR3 region has the DNA TGTGCTAGTGGTTTGACCGTTCGGGACAGGGCCACCGGGGAGCTGTTTTTT. Translating it yields CASGLTVRDRATGELFF. The chain employs TRBV12-5 and TRBJ2-2, with 9 bases identical to TRBD1. The CDR3 extends over 17 amino acids. Germline values: CDR1 LGHNT, CDR2 FRNRAP. V dropped 2 bases and J dropped 4; count of bases not matched to a gene: 8.